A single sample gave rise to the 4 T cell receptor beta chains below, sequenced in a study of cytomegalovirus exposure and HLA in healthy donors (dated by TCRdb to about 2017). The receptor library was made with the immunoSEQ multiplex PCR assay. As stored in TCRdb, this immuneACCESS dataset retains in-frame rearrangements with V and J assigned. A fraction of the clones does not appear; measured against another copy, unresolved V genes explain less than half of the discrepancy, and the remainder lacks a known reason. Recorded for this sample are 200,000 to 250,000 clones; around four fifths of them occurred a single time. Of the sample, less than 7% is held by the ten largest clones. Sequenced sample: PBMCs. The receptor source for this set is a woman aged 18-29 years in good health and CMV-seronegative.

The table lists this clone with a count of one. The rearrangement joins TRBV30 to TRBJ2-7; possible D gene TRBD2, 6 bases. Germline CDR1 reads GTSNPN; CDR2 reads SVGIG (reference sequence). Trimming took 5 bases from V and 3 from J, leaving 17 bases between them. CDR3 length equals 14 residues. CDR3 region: CAWVRDWGIYEQYF. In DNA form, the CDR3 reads TGTGCCTGGGTTCGGGACTGGGGCATCTACGAGCAGTACTTC.

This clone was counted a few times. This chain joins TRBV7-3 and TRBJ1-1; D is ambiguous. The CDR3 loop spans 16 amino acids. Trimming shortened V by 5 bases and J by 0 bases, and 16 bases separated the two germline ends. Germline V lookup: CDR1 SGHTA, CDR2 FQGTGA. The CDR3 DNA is TGTGCCAGCAGCCTCCGAGCAGGTTCCCTGAACACTGAAGCTTTCTTT. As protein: CASSLRAGSLNTEAFF.

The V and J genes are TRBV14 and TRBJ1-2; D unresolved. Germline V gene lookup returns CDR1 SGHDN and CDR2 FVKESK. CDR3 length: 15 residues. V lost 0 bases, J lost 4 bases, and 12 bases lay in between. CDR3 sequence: CASSQDAGRFYGYTF. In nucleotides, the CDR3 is TGTGCCAGCAGCCAAGACGCGGGCAGATTCTATGGCTACACCTTC.

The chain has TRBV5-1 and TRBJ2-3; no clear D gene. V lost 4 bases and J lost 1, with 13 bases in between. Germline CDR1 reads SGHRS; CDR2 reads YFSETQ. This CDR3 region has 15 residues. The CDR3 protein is CASSLITFGTDTQYF. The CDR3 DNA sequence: TGCGCCAGCAGCCTAATCACCTTCGGCACAGATACGCAGTATTTT.